Listed here are 7 T cell receptor beta chains from one sample, sequenced in a study of beta chain features in type 1 diabetes. Study outcomes and limitations: Type 1 diabetes patients had moderately but significantly shorter TCRB CDR3s in all four CD4+ subsets.

These receptors' targets are unknown. The investigators reverse transcribed all of the isolated RNA, so they sequenced expressed TCRB transcripts. Clones were sequenced by immunoSEQ multiplex PCR, and TCRdb holds only the in-frame ones, with some missing. The profile shows 200,000 to 250,000 clones, 11% to 15% of them singletons. The sequencing input was naive CD4+ T cells from blood. The receptors here all came from a young man with type 1 diabetes.

This clone occurred a few times. V is TRBV9 and J is TRBJ1-2; the D is unclear. V was clipped by 1 base and J by 1 base, with 8 bases between them. The CDR3 has 14 amino acids. In germline, CDR1 is SGDLS, CDR2 YYNGEE. The CDR3 coding sequence is TGTGCCAGCAGCGTAATCGGCGGTAACTATGGCTACACCTTC. This sequence encodes CASSVIGGNYGYTF. Complete variable domain (other parts from reference TRBV9 and TRBJ1-2): DSGVTQTPKHLITATGQRVTLRCSPRSGDLSVYWYQQSLDQGLQFLIQYYNGEERAKGNILERFSAQQFPDLHSELNLSSLELGDSALYFCASSVIGGNYGYTFGSGTRLTVV.

The gene calls are TRBV5-1 and TRBJ2-1; D unresolved. Germline V gives CDR1 SGHRS, CDR2 YFSETQ. This CDR3 comprises 11 residues. The germline V and J ends were trimmed by 2 bases and 8 bases, with 5 bases remaining between them. CDR3 nucleotide sequence: TGCGCCAGCAGCTTAACTTATGAGCAGTTCTTC. It encodes CASSLTYEQFF. The entire variable domain, with the rest obtained from reference TRBV5-1 and TRBJ2-1, is as follows: KAGVTQTPRYLIKTRGQQVTLSCSPISGHRSVSWYQQTPGQGLQFLFEYFSETQRNKGNFPGRFSGRQFSNSRSEMNVSTLELGDSALYLCASSLTYEQFFGPGTRLTVL.

J is TRBJ2-1 and V is TRBV27, with D unresolved. The CDR3 has 13 residues. Trimming shortened V by 4 bases and J by 7 bases, and 11 bases separated the two germline ends. Germline CDR1 reads MNHEY; CDR2 reads SMNVEV (reference sequence). The CDR3, as DNA: TGTGCCAGCAGTTCTATAACGCGGAATGAGCAGTTCTTC. Protein sequence: CASSSITRNEQFF.

The rearrangement joins TRBV6-1 to TRBJ1-1; D may be TRBD1 (6 bases). V was clipped by 7 bases and J by 3 bases, with 12 bases between them. The CDR3 extends over 13 amino acids. Looked up from germline, CDR1 is MNHNS and CDR2 is SASEGT. CDR3 sequence reads: CASMDRLHTEAFF. Here the CDR3 DNA reads TGTGCCAGCATGGACAGACTCCACACTGAAGCTTTCTTT.

The V call is TRBV4-1, the J call TRBJ2-6; 12 bases are shared with TRBD1. This CDR3 has 18 amino acids. The V gene end was trimmed by 5 bases and the J gene end by 2 bases; junction bases not matched to a gene: 7. Germline CDR1 reads MGHRA; CDR2 reads YSYEKL. DNA for the CDR3: TGCGCCAGCAGCGCTACCGGGACAGGGGGCCCTGGGGCCAACGTCCTGACTTTC. Translation: CASSATGTGGPGANVLTF.

This clone has only a few counts. V usage is TRBV6-1 and J usage is TRBJ1-1; the D is unclear. The CDR3 loop spans 14 amino acids. V dropped 2 bases and J dropped 0 bases, with 7 bases sitting between them. Germline loops: CDR1 MNHNS, CDR2 SASEGT. Here the CDR3 DNA reads TGTGCCAGCAGTGAAATGGGCATGAACACTGAAGCTTTCTTT. Amino acids: CASSEMGMNTEAFF.

In DNA, the CDR3 is TGTGCCATCAGTGGCGGGGGGAGCTCCTACAATGAGCAGTTCTTC. Protein sequence: CAISGGGSSYNEQFF. This chain links TRBV10-3 with TRBJ2-1; the match to TRBD2 covers 8 bases. This CDR3 has 15 residues. After removal of 4 bases from V and 0 bases from J, the junction contained 2 bases not matched to a gene. The germline V gene encodes CDR1 ENHRY and CDR2 SYGVKD.